This TCR beta chain comes out of a study of blood T cells in healthy people across ages (dated by TCRdb to the mid-2010s). Regarding the research as a whole: In model experiments, template switching captured about one uniquely barcoded TCR beta cDNA molecule for every two T cells. Age-related changes in TCR beta repertoire diversity were measured in the study by deep sequencing normalized with unique cDNA molecular identifiers. The donors were divided into four age groups: young (average 16 years), middle-aged (around 37), aged (under 70) and long-lived (about 79). To avoid experimental bias, donors of different ages were distributed randomly across sequencing lanes. Using the same blood draw, the study looked at two additional independent replicas of 1 million unique cDNA reads for two donors, one aged 18 to 30 and the other aged 80 or older.

To prepare the library, 5' RACE was applied. The instrument given in TCRdb is Illumina HiSeq 2500. The second PCR ran for roughly 7 to 12 cycles and used a J-beta primer mix along with a sample-barcoded 5' primer. A template-switch 5' adaptor carrying 12 random nucleotides introduced a unique molecular identifier onto each TCR beta cDNA molecule. At least 2.5 million CDR3-containing paired-end reads were obtained from each sample. First-strand cDNA was synthesized from all RNA with the Mint cDNA synthesis kit, primed by a TRBC-specific oligonucleotide. All cDNA was treated with uracil-DNA glycosylase and then went through a first 18-cycle PCR with the universal primers M1SS and BC2_uni_R. For the original study's pipeline: Each sample was normalized by randomly selecting 1 million high-quality reads, each carrying a distinct molecular identifier. Reads with shared molecular identifiers were discarded instead of being binned into consensus sequences. MiTCR, set to a Q25 quality threshold and the strictest error-elimination algorithm, was used for CDR3 identification, clonotype clustering and error correction. A nonparametric unseen species model with Euler transformation was used to estimate a lower bound on total TCR beta diversity. TCRdb reran the public reads through fastp at Q25 and MiXCR, keeping productive beta chains. Under each unique CDR3 protein, matching rows form one entry showing the most common genes and DNA. Here the V and J calls rest on TCRdb's processing, not on the authors' analysis. Across this sample there are about 690,000 distinct CDR3 sequences, with approximately 40% seen only once. Approximately 31% of the sample belongs to the ten largest clones.

This clonotype has just a few counts. Its antigen is currently not known. One base away there is no much larger clone; base qualities are not given. The CDR3 has 15 amino acids, counting the end cysteine and phenylalanine. Of the read, only the CDR3 DNA is kept; its 45 bases are in frame from base 1. In the germline V gene, CDR1 corresponds to MNHNS and CDR2 to SASEGT. A distance of 12 bases separates the germline ends of V and J, which lose 6 bases and 0 bases respectively. Results and caveats for the whole study, not just this receptor: Compared with the aged group, more naive CD4+ T cells, fewer expanded clones and increased TCR diversity were shown by the long-lived group, suggesting age selection. As age increased, observed TCR beta diversity per million T cells dropped in a roughly linear way, and a significant reduction was already evident by age around 41. There was a strong correlation between observed TCR beta diversity and the percentage of naive T cells measured by flow cytometry. Estimates of total diversity based on one million sequenced T cells were considered lower bounds and underestimates. Since profiling was done on bulk unsorted PBMCs, naive and antigen-experienced compartments could not be conclusively compared. Because donor CMV infection status was unknown, age-related changes in expanded clonotypes were potentially confounded.

Systemically healthy Caucasian individuals from Russia, 35 to 50 in total and aged roughly 6 to 100 years, were included as donors. Each donor gave 8 to 10 milliliters of peripheral blood, collected into EDTA-treated Vacutainer tubes. PBMCs were isolated by Ficoll-Paque density-gradient centrifugation, with at least 6 million obtained per sample. Trizol reagent was used to extract total RNA from the PBMCs, yielding at least 6 micrograms per sample. The percentages of naive CD45RAhigh/CD27high T cells were determined by flow cytometry on a PBMC aliquot from every donor. What was sequenced was blood. This receptor was obtained from a man older than 75 in good health. The rearrangement joined TRBV6-1 to TRBJ1-5; TRBD1 is perhaps the D gene, given 6 matching bases. DNA sequence: TGTGCCAGCAGAGAAAGGGGGTATAGCAATCAGCCCCAGCATTTT. This gives the protein CASRERGYSNQPQHF.